This entry describes one T cell receptor beta chain. The antigen this receptor binds is unknown. Base qualities are not provided; no much larger clone lies one nucleotide away. RNA was extracted using the RNeasy kit, and about 0.45 to 1 ug of the RNA was reverse transcribed with random hexamers. The immunoSEQ multiplex PCR assay, covering 54 Vbeta and 13 Jbeta segments, was used to amplify TCR beta CDR3 regions. PCR amplification bias was corrected by using a synthetic template baseline for primer optimization and computational correction. Per the source publication's procedure: Reads were assigned to V, D and J genes according to IMGT and analyzed in immunoSEQ Analyzer, with only productive sequences retained. Clonality was computed as one minus Shannon entropy normalized by log2 of the number of productive unique sequences. For each patient and control, public and private clones were evaluated within the 100 most prevalent clones. Clones were defined as Susac-specific when absent from the healthy and MS cohorts, from about 970 published viral clones and from other ImmuneACCESS disease sequences. The raw public reads went through TCRdb reprocessing: fastp at Q25, MiXCR clone calling, in-frame beta chains kept. Records with the same CDR3 protein are collapsed into one entry carrying the most frequent genes and DNA. The V and J calls and clone size are TCRdb's, not the authors'. The sample contains some 180,000 distinct CDR3 sequences, roughly 92% of them found a single time. The leading ten clones occupy 0.1% of the sample.

The entry originates in a study of CD8 T cells in Susac syndrome (dated by TCRdb to between 2018 and 2020). Study-level background: Whether CD8+ T cell activation and differentiation in Susac syndrome was antigen driven was tested using repertoire sequencing.

The paper as a whole reports these results and caveats: The number of individuals in the TCR sequencing and HLA analysis was acknowledged as relatively small.

High-throughput TCR beta sequencing profiled peripheral blood CD8+ and CD4+ T cells from healthy donors, Susac syndrome patients and multiple sclerosis patients. The healthy donors served as controls matched for age and sex. Bulk CD8+ and CD4+ T cells were purified magnetically by negative isolation, whereas CD8+ TEMRA cells were enriched by FACS. Blood was collected in EDTA tubes and processed within 24 hours, with PBMCs isolated through density gradient centrifugation. PBMCs destined for TCR sequencing were cryopreserved in liquid nitrogen and later thawed in a 37 °C water bath. The sorted or isolated CD4+, CD8+ and CD8+ TEMRA cells had a purity of 90% or higher. V drops 8 bases and J drops 4 bases, leaving 15 bases in between. CDR1 MNHEY and CDR2 SMNVEV are derived from the germline V gene (reference sequence). The CDR3 sequence holds 14 residues, the cysteine and phenylalanine included. Only the CDR3 portion is preserved as DNA: 42 bases, with reading frame beginning at the first base.

Sequenced input: CD4+ T cells from PBMCs. The rearranged segments are TRBV27 and TRBJ1-3; a tentative D match to TRBD1 spans 5 bases. The origin of this receptor is a human donor in good health. The bases are TGTGCCAGCCGGGCGGGACTCGGGGGAAACACCATATATTTT. This translates into CASRAGLGGNTIYF.